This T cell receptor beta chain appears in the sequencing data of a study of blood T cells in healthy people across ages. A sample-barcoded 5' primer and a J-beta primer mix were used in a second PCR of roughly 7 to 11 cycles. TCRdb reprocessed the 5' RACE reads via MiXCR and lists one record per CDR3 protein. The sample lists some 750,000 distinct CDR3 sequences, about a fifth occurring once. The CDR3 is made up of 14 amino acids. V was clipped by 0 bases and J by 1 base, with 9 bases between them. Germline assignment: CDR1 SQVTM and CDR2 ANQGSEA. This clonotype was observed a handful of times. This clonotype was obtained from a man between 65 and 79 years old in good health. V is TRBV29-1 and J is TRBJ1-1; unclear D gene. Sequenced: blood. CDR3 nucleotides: TGCAGCGTTGAAGATCCGGCCAGGAACACTGAAGCTTTCTTT. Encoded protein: CSVEDPARNTEAFF. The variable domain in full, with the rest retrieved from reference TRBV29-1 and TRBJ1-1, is SAVISQKPSRDICQRGTSLTIQCQVDSQVTMMFWYRQQPGQSLTLIATANQGSEATYESGFVIDKFPISRPNLTFSTLTVSNMSPEDSSIYLCSVEDPARNTEAFFGQGTRLTVV.